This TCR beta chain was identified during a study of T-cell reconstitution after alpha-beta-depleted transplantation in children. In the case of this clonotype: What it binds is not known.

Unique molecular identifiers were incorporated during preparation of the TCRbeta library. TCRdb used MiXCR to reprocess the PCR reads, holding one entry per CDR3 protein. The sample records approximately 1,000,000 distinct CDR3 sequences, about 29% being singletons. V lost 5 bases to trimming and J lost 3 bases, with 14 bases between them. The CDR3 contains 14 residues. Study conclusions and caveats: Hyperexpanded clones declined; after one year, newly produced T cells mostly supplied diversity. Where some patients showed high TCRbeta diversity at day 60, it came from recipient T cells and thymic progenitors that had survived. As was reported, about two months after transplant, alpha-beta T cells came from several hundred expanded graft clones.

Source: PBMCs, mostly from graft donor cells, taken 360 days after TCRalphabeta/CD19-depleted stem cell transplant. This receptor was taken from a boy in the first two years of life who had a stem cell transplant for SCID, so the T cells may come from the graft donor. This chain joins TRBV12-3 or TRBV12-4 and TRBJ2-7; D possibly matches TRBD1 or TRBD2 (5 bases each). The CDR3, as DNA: TGTGCCAGCAGTGCGACGAGGGGAAACTACGAGCAGTACTTC. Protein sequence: CASSATRGNYEQYF.